These 29 T cell receptor beta chains were sequenced from one sample in a study of Ad26.COV2.S vaccination and SARS-CoV-2 variants. This table comes from immunoSEQ multiplex PCR, and its TCRdb copy is limited to in-frame clones, with some not included. The repertoire includes more than 300,000 clones, about 88% of them detected once, and approximately 5.9% sits in the top ten. Treatment reported: around 19 received Ad26.COV2.S at low or high dose, single or two shots; roughly five received placebo; per-sample allocation not given. Each sample was drawn 63 days after the first injection (of vaccine or placebo). The sequences come from peripheral blood, collected in a trial of Ad26.COV2.S vaccine versus placebo. The source of these receptors is a person aged 18-60 years who received the Ad26.COV2.S COVID-19 vaccine or a placebo.

V gene TRBV5-6 combines with J gene TRBJ1-5; TRBD1 matches at 10 bases. From germline, CDR1 is SGHDT and CDR2 YYEEEE. The V gene end was trimmed by 3 bases and the J gene end by 5 bases; junction bases not matched to a gene: 5. The CDR3 sequence is 15 residues long. The CDR3 DNA reads TGTGCCAGCAGCTCCTGGGACAGGGGATATCAGCCCCAGCATTTT. Residues: CASSSWDRGYQPQHF.

The chain recombines TRBV6-1 with TRBJ1-2; D gene unclear. V gave up 3 bases and J gave up 5 bases, with 13 bases separating them. Germline CDR1 and CDR2: MNHNS and SASEGT. CDR3 length: 14 residues. The DNA of the CDR3 is TGTGCCAGCAGTGACCCGGCAGCCGTTTATGGCTACACCTTC. It codes for CASSDPAAVYGYTF.

This clone occurred a few times. The chain is built from TRBV4-3 and TRBJ1-5; D is perhaps TRBD1 (5 bases). In germline, CDR1 is LGHNA, CDR2 YSLEER. The CDR3 loop spans 18 amino acids. Trimming stripped 3 bases from V and 0 bases from J, with 18 bases between. The CDR3: CASSHRGPPSNSNQPQHF. CDR3 bases: TGCGCCAGCAGCCATCGGGGACCGCCGTCAAATAGCAATCAGCCCCAGCATTTT.

The chain employs TRBV3-1 (or the pseudogene TRBV3-2) and TRBJ1-4; D is possibly TRBD1 (6 bases). Deletions cut 0 bases from V and 7 bases from J, with 12 bases between. This CDR3 comprises 15 residues. Germline-derived CDR1 and CDR2 are LGHDT and YNNKEL (reference sequence). The CDR3, as DNA: TGTGCCAGCAGCCAAGATCCCCAGGGGAGTGAAAAACTGTTTTTT. Translation: CASSQDPQGSEKLFF.

This clone was counted a few times. This chain uses TRBV7-3 with TRBJ1-6; TRBD1 agrees at 9 bases. Trimming took 5 bases from V and 9 from J; bases not matched to a gene: 5. Germline V gives CDR1 SGHTA, CDR2 FQGTGA. CDR3 length: 14 residues. The CDR3 sequence: CASSRDRVSSPLHF. The CDR3 DNA sequence: TGTGCCAGCAGCCGGGACAGGGTGTCTTCACCCCTCCACTTT.

The V and J genes are TRBV5-4 and TRBJ2-1; D is perhaps TRBD1 (6 bases). The germline gives CDR1 SGHNT, CDR2 YYREEE (reference sequence). V lost 4 bases to trimming and J lost 7 bases, with 24 bases between them. The CDR3 sequence is 17 residues long. The chain's CDR3 is CASSATLRGGQGNEQFF. CDR3 nucleotides: TGTGCCAGCAGCGCCACCCTACGTGGGGGCCAGGGGAATGAGCAGTTCTTC.

This rearrangement joins TRBV27 to TRBJ1-1; no reliable D call. Germline CDR1 MNHEY, CDR2 SMNVEV (reference sequence). The CDR3 contains 12 residues. Trimming removed 7 bases at V and 2 bases at J, with 8 bases between. The CDR3 sequence: CASKQLNTEAFF. CDR3 DNA: TGTGCCAGCAAACAGCTTAACACTGAAGCTTTCTTT.

The rearrangement joins TRBV7-2 to TRBJ1-5, with a tentative D call TRBD1 (6 bases). The length of the CDR3 is 15 residues. Germline loops: CDR1 SGHTA, CDR2 FQGNSA. Trimming pared 1 base from V and 4 bases from J, leaving 11 bases between. CDR3 sequence: CASSLEQTGNQPQHF. The CDR3 DNA sequence: TGTGCCAGCAGCTTAGAGCAAACAGGGAATCAGCCCCAGCATTTT.

The chain carries TRBV3-1 (or the pseudogene TRBV3-2) and TRBJ2-2; D might be TRBD2 (5 bases). The CDR3 extends over 15 amino acids. CDR1 is LGHDT and CDR2 is YNNKEL in the germline V gene (reference sequence). V lost 1 base and J lost 6, with 12 bases in between. The CDR3, as DNA: TGTGCCAGCAGCCAAGCACAGAGGGTGGCCGGGGAGCTGTTTTTT. Protein sequence: CASSQAQRVAGELFF.

This sequence joins TRBV6-2 or TRBV6-3 and TRBJ2-5, with a weak D call TRBD2 (6 bases). With 5 bases removed from V and 0 bases from J, the gap between germline ends came to 13 bases. CDR1 and CDR2 (germline): MNHEY, SVGEGT. There are 15 residues in the CDR3. CDR3 bases: TGTGCCAGCAGTCCCCATCGCGGGGACCAAGAGACCCAGTACTTC. It is translated as CASSPHRGDQETQYF.

For the CDR3, the DNA is TGTGCCAGCAGCCAAGAGGGGGGTACTGAAGCTTTCTTT. The encoded protein is CASSQEGGTEAFF. This chain links TRBV4-2 with TRBJ1-1, with D perhaps matching TRBD1 (5 bases). The CDR3 spans 13 residues. Trimming took off 0 bases at V and 5 bases at J, with 7 bases between the two ends. Germline CDR1 is LGHNA and CDR2 is YNFKEQ.

This chain joins TRBV5-1 and TRBJ2-1; D perhaps matches TRBD1 (5 bases). Germline CDR1 is SGHRS and CDR2 is YFSETQ. V lost 5 bases, J lost 12 bases, and 18 bases lay in between. The CDR3 runs to 13 residues. The CDR3 DNA sequence: TGCGCCAGCAGTATCAGGGAACTGGCGGCGCAGTTCTTC. This sequence encodes CASSIRELAAQFF.

The rearrangement uses TRBV19 and TRBJ1-2; D ambiguous. CDR1 is LNHDA and CDR2 is SQIVND in the germline V gene (reference sequence). With 3 bases removed from V and 2 bases from J, the gap between germline ends came to 19 bases. The CDR3 is 17 residues long. For the CDR3, the DNA is TGTGCCAGTAGTATGCCCGTCGCCGTCTACTCCAACTATGGCTACACCTTC. Translation: CASSMPVAVYSNYGYTF.

Of note for this clone: The same CDR3 also results from other DNA sequences found in this sample. The genes are TRBV9 and TRBJ1-4, with no clear D. V was trimmed by 0 bases and J by 0 bases, leaving 6 bases between them. This CDR3 region has 15 residues. CDR1 is SGDLS, CDR2 YYNGEE, per germline. The CDR3 sequence: CASSVGAATNEKLFF. The CDR3 nucleotides read TGTGCCAGCAGCGTAGGGGCAGCAACTAATGAAAAACTGTTTTTT.

This clone was picked up one time. The V call is TRBV4-3, the J call TRBJ1-2, with D possibly being TRBD1 (6 bases). V dropped 1 base and J dropped 4 bases, with 13 bases sitting between them. The CDR3 extends over 15 amino acids. In germline, CDR1 is LGHNA, CDR2 YSLEER. CDR3 in amino acids: CASSQAQRTVYGYTF. For the CDR3, the DNA is TGCGCCAGCAGCCAAGCTCAACGGACAGTCTATGGCTACACCTTC.

The genes are TRBV19 and TRBJ1-1, with D maybe TRBD1 (6 bases). Trimming stripped 4 bases from V and 1 base from J, with 10 bases between. Germline CDR1 reads LNHDA; CDR2 reads SQIVND (reference sequence). This CDR3 has 14 amino acids. This chain's CDR3 is CASSKQGANTEAFF. CDR3 in DNA: TGTGCCAGTAGTAAACAGGGAGCGAACACTGAAGCTTTCTTT.

V usage is TRBV6-4 and J usage is TRBJ2-5; weak D call: TRBD2 (6 bases). V lost 5 bases, J lost 5 bases, and 12 bases lay in between. CDR3 length: 13 amino acids. CDR1 and CDR2 (germline): MRHNA, SNTAGT. The CDR3 loop is CASSSRSGETQYF. As DNA, the CDR3 is TGTGCCAGCAGTAGTAGAAGCGGGGAGACCCAGTACTTC.

The V and J genes are TRBV6-6 and TRBJ1-1; D is unresolved. Germline CDR1 reads MNHNY; CDR2 reads SVGAGI (reference sequence). Trimming cost V 5 bases and J 0 bases, with 10 bases left between them. The CDR3 length is 14 residues. The CDR3 nucleotides are TGTGCCAGCAGTCCCCCAAGGATGAACACTGAAGCTTTCTTT. Translation gives CASSPPRMNTEAFF.

The chain couples TRBV7-2 to TRBJ1-4; D remains ambiguous. CDR3 length equals 15 residues. V lost 1 base, J lost 5 bases, and 11 bases lay in between. Germline CDR1 reads SGHTA; CDR2 reads FQGNSA. CDR3 sequence: CASSLESSLNEKLFF. Written as DNA, the CDR3 is TGTGCCAGCAGCTTAGAGAGTTCCCTGAATGAAAAACTGTTTTTT.

The chain combines TRBV5-4 with TRBJ1-4; 9 bases fit TRBD1. The V gene end was trimmed by 0 bases and the J gene end by 3 bases; junction bases not matched to a gene: 3. The CDR3 runs to 16 residues. Germline CDR1 and CDR2: SGHNT and YYREEE (reference sequence). CDR3 coding DNA: TGTGCCAGCAGCTTGGGAGGACAGGGGCCTAATGAAAAACTGTTTTTT. This sequence encodes CASSLGGQGPNEKLFF.

The rearrangement joins TRBV5-4 to TRBJ2-1; 9 bases align to TRBD2. The CDR3 runs to 14 residues. CDR1 is SGHNT, CDR2 YYREEE, per germline (reference sequence). With 3 bases clipped from V and 2 bases from J, the junction kept 0 bases outside the gene matches. CDR3 nucleotide sequence: TGTGCCAGCAGCTCTAGCGGGGCCTACAATGAGCAGTTCTTC. Translated, it gives CASSSSGAYNEQFF. The full variable domain, with the rest looked up from reference TRBV5-4 and TRBJ2-1, is ETGVTQSPTHLIKTRGQQVTLRCSSQSGHNTVSWYQQALGQGPQFIFQYYREEENGRGNFPPRFSGLQFPNYSSELNVNALELDDSALYLCASSSSGAYNEQFFGPGTRLTVL.

This clone was observed a single time. This chain uses TRBV9 with TRBJ2-7, with 7 bases lining up with TRBD1. Germline trimming cut 2 bases from V and 2 bases from J; bases unmatched to any gene: 4. The CDR3 has 14 amino acids. Germline CDR1 and CDR2: SGDLS and YYNGEE. The CDR3 reads CASSVTGTAYEQYF. The CDR3 nucleotides are TGTGCCAGCAGCGTGACAGGGACAGCCTACGAGCAGTACTTC.

The gene calls are TRBV6-5 and TRBJ2-3, with 7 bases aligning to TRBD2. This CDR3 is 14 amino acids long. Germline V gene data show CDR1 as MNHEY and CDR2 as SVGAGI. The V and J ends lost 7 bases and 3 bases, in that order; junction bases with no gene match: 7. CDR3 in amino acids: CASTRGSITDTQYF. The CDR3 coding sequence is TGTGCCAGCACGCGGGGGTCTATAACAGATACGCAGTATTTT.

This clone was detected once. Other DNA variants within this sample encode the same CDR3. The J gene is TRBJ1-1, the V gene TRBV5-1; 8 positions match TRBD1. The CDR3 has 15 residues. V was pared by 4 bases and J by 1 base, with 6 bases of the junction left unmatched. Germline lookup yields CDR1 SGHRS and CDR2 YFSETQ. This CDR3 reads CASSPGGRPNTEAFF. CDR3 bases: TGCGCCAGCAGCCCAGGGGGCCGCCCGAACACTGAAGCTTTCTTT.

The rearrangement links TRBV29-1 to TRBJ2-5; TRBD1 matches 7 bases. J gave up 5 bases and V 5 bases, and 8 bases lay outside the gene matches. In germline, CDR1 is SQVTM, CDR2 ANQGSEA. This CDR3 region has 13 residues. CDR3 nucleotides: TGCAGCGTTACTGGACAGGTCGAGGAGACCCAGTACTTC. Amino acid sequence: CSVTGQVEETQYF.

This chain connects TRBV2 to TRBJ1-5; tentatively, D is TRBD1 (6 bases). The germline V gene encodes CDR1 SNHLY and CDR2 FYNNEI. The CDR3 consists of 15 residues. Trimming removed 6 bases from V and 7 bases from J, with 19 bases in between. The CDR3 region has the DNA TGTGCCAGCAGCCTCTCGCGGGGGGCAGGACAGCCCCAGCATTTT. Translation: CASSLSRGAGQPQHF.

This chain joins TRBV19 and TRBJ2-1, with 10 bases matching TRBD1. The CDR3 totals 13 residues. The V gene's germline CDR1 is LNHDA and CDR2 SQIVND (reference sequence). V lost 10 bases, J lost 5 bases, and 5 bases stayed unmatched. The CDR3 DNA follows: TGTGCCACGGACAGGGGGATGAACAATGAGCAGTTCTTC. Translated: CATDRGMNNEQFF. The whole variable domain, filled in from reference TRBV19 and TRBJ2-1, reads DGGITQSPKYLFRKEGQNVTLSCEQNLNHDAMYWYRQDPGQGLRLIYYSQIVNDFQKGDIAEGYSVSREKKESFPLTVTSAQKNPTAFYLCATDRGMNNEQFFGPGTRLTVL.

The chain couples TRBV3-1 (or the pseudogene TRBV3-2) to TRBJ1-5; D is uncertain. The CDR3 is made up of 13 amino acids. Trimming removed 1 base from V and 5 bases from J, with 6 bases in between. CDR1 and CDR2 (germline): LGHDT, YNNKEL (reference sequence). DNA for the CDR3: TGTGCCAGCAGCCAAGTGAGGGATCAGCCCCAGCATTTT. Protein: CASSQVRDQPQHF.

The chain carries TRBV2 and TRBJ1-2, with D hard to call. This CDR3 contains 18 residues. V was shortened by 3 bases and J by 0 bases, with 20 bases between the two germline ends. Per germline, CDR1 SNHLY and CDR2 FYNNEI. The CDR3 is CASSEGLKAGYSNYGYTF. The DNA of the CDR3 is TGTGCCAGCAGTGAGGGGTTAAAGGCAGGATACTCTAACTATGGCTACACCTTC. The entire variable domain, with the rest obtained from reference TRBV2 and TRBJ1-2, is as follows: EPEVTQTPSHQVTQMGQEVILRCVPISNHLYFYWYRQILGQKVEFLVSFYNNEISEKSEIFDDQFSVERPDGSNFTLKIRSTKLEDSAMYFCASSEGLKAGYSNYGYTFGSGTRLTVV.